The clone carrying this T cell receptor (beta chain) was picked up one time. The data derive from a study of CD8+ T cells in alopecia areata. Reverse transcription of extracted RNA yielded cDNA, which provided the sequencing template. Assay: immunoSEQ multiplex PCR; the TCRdb copy retains only in-frame clones and omits some. Here the sample spans around 140,000 clones, roughly half being singletons. V gave up 4 bases and J gave up 9 bases; unmatched junction bases: 9. The germline CDR1 and CDR2 sequences are SQVTM and ANQGSEA. CDR3 size: 13 residues. Sequences were derived from CD4+ T cells sorted from blood, sampled at week 0. The sequence was obtained from a human donor with alopecia areata. The chain joins TRBV29-1 to TRBJ2-1; 7 nucleotides line up with TRBD2. Here the CDR3 DNA reads TGCAGCGTTGTCTTAACTAGCGTCTCTGAGCAGTTCTTC. It specifies CSVVLTSVSEQFF.